This TCR beta chain derives from a study of blood T cell repertoires in COVID-19 (dated by TCRdb to about 2020). Regarding the complete study: Collaborator samples came from the United States, Italy and Spain and covered acute and convalescent phases of COVID-19. The prospective study material was composed of cDNA or gDNA derived from T cells, B-cell-depleted T cells, or PBMCs. Deeply sampled blood TCRbeta repertoires from subjects exposed to, actively infected with, or recovered from COVID-19 were included in the dataset. The repertoires were released in a freely available public database intended as a resource for research on the immune response to SARS-CoV-2. Samples came from the ongoing ImmuneRACE study (first 160 participants) plus 1,254 subjects from 6 global collaborators. Sample metadata almost always included a de-identified subject ID, COVID-19 status, age in years and sex. HLA class I and class II types, where available, came from metadata supplied by the sample provider rather than from assay-based typing. The investigation overall reported the following: The amount of clinical and demographic metadata varied by source and participant and was provided uncurated.

Enrolling through a virtual design, the prospective study's participants ranged in age from about 18 to 89 years and lived across 24 United States geographic areas. In the prospective study, cohorts were assigned on the basis of participant-reported clinical history obtained from a screening survey and a study questionnaire. ImmuneRACE Cohort 3 recovered participants were defined by two consecutive negative NP/OP PCR tests, healthcare professional clearance, or symptom resolution. In the prospective study, whole blood, serum and a nasopharyngeal or oropharyngeal swab were collected from each participant by mobile phlebotomists. Over a 2-month period, participants in the prospective study had the option of providing additional blood draws and questionnaires. Before DNA extraction, prospective study blood samples were shipped either frozen or at room temperature. Concerning this clone: Its antigen is currently not known. There are no base qualities to consult, and no much larger clone falls within one base.

TCRbeta CDR3 regions were amplified from genomic DNA using the immunoSEQ Assay, a bias-controlled multiplex PCR. Under the source paper's analysis protocol: Nucleated cell counts per sample were estimated from amplification of reference gene primers within the assay. To quantify the absolute abundance of each unique TCRbeta CDR3 rearrangement, sequence reads were collapsed and filtered. For each sample, productive Simpson clonality was calculated by taking the square root of Simpson's diversity index across productive rearrangements. As stored in TCRdb, this immuneACCESS dataset retains in-frame rearrangements with V and J assigned. A fraction of the clones does not appear; measured against another copy, unresolved V genes explain less than half of the discrepancy, and the remainder lacks a known reason. The DNA gave D and trimming, while V, J and clone size come from that table. For this sample there are 130,000 to 150,000 clones; around four fifths appear just once. Of the sample, around 6.2% is held by the ten largest clones.

Based on the germline V gene, the CDR1 and CDR2 sequences are SGHRS and YFSETQ. Trimming leaves V shorter by 6 bases and J shorter by 3 bases, with the junction holding 11 bases beyond the gene matches. Taken from cysteine to phenylalanine, the CDR3 has 16 residues. CDR3 DNA is the only sequence kept; it has 48 bases, read in frame from the first base. Sequencing was performed on PBMCs or T cells enriched from blood (not recorded which). In this chain, TRBV5-1 is recombined with TRBJ2-3; 9 bases in the junction line up with TRBD2. This sequence originates from a woman aged 40 to 50 who had recovered from COVID-19. CDR3 protein: CASTTRSSGTTDTQYF. The DNA sequence reads TGCGCCAGCACCACCCGGTCTAGCGGGACAACAGATACGCAGTATTTT.